The 26 T cell receptor beta chains listed next were all sequenced from one sample in a study of vaccination and CD4 T cells after COVID-19. TCRdb ran MiXCR on the PCR reads and lists one entry per CDR3 protein. The repertoire holds 20,000 or so distinct CDR3 sequences, with approximately 60% as singletons. The specimen comprised CD4+ T cells from blood, sampled after SARS-CoV-2 vaccination. Receptors were obtained from a human donor who had recovered from COVID-19.

The V call is TRBV30, the J call TRBJ2-1, with 10 bases aligning to TRBD2. Germline V gene data show CDR1 as GTSNPN and CDR2 as SVGIG (reference sequence). Trimming removed 0 bases from V and 5 bases from J; junction bases left unmatched: 4. This CDR3 region has 15 residues. The CDR3 here is CAWSVLLAGNNEQFF. The CDR3 DNA reads as TGTGCCTGGAGTGTACTACTAGCGGGGAACAATGAGCAGTTCTTC.

The genes are TRBV28 and TRBJ1-5, with TRBD1 matching 7 bases. Germline assignment: CDR1 MDHEN and CDR2 SYDVKM. The CDR3 has 15 residues. The V and J ends lost 1 base and 2 bases, in that order; junction bases with no gene match: 2. The CDR3 is CASSLSGGGNQPQHF. In DNA form, the CDR3 reads TGTGCCAGCAGTTTATCAGGGGGAGGCAATCAGCCCCAGCATTTT.

The genes are TRBV6-1 and TRBJ2-2; D could derive from TRBD1 or TRBD2 (6 bases each). Germline V gene lookup returns CDR1 MNHNS and CDR2 SASEGT. V was pared by 8 bases and J by 3 bases, with 13 bases between. This CDR3 contains 14 residues. The CDR3 spells CASGRTADTGELFF. CDR3 nucleotides: TGTGCCAGCGGGAGGACAGCGGACACCGGGGAGCTGTTTTTT.

This clonotype was observed a few times. The rearrangement links TRBV24-1 to TRBJ1-2; TRBD1 matches 9 bases. The length of the CDR3 is 16 residues. In germline, CDR1 is KGHDR, CDR2 SFDVKD. The V segment lost 4 bases and the J segment 7 bases; nucleotides outside the gene matches: 12. CDR3 DNA: TGTGCCACCAGTGACATCACTGGGACAGGGAGTCTTGGCTACACCTTC. Its protein is CATSDITGTGSLGYTF.

The V call is TRBV20-1, the J call TRBJ1-6; D gene unclear. The germline V gene encodes CDR1 DFQATT and CDR2 SNEGSKA (reference sequence). Trimming shortened V by 4 bases and J by 7 bases, and 8 bases separated the two germline ends. There are 12 residues in the CDR3. DNA of the CDR3: TGCAGTGCTATCAGGCCCAATTCACCCCTCCACTTT. Amino acid sequence: CSAIRPNSPLHF.

The chain has TRBV20-1 and TRBJ2-3; D is uncertain. V was cut by 6 bases and J by 2 bases, with 21 bases left in between. CDR1 is DFQATT and CDR2 is SNEGSKA in the germline V gene (reference sequence). The CDR3 has 16 residues. The CDR3 reads CSAPSIRWHLTDTQYF. CDR3 in DNA: TGCAGTGCCCCGTCGATCCGGTGGCACCTCACAGATACGCAGTATTTT.

This clonotype occurred once. The chain couples TRBV19 to TRBJ2-2; no definite D call. CDR1 is LNHDA, CDR2 SQIVND, per germline (reference sequence). The CDR3 is made up of 14 amino acids. The V gene lost 7 bases and the J gene lost 3 bases, with 12 bases spanning the gap. The CDR3 DNA follows: TGTGCCAGTACCCCCCAGGTGGACACCGGGGAGCTGTTTTTT. This codes for CASTPQVDTGELFF.

V usage is TRBV12-3 or TRBV12-4 and J usage is TRBJ1-2, with 7 bases lining up with TRBD1. CDR3 length: 14 residues. The V gene end was trimmed by 6 bases and the J gene end by 0 bases; junction bases not matched to a gene: 4. DNA for the CDR3: TGTGCCAGCAGATTGGACAGGCCTAACTATGGCTACACCTTC. As protein: CASRLDRPNYGYTF.

This clonotype was counted between two and nine times. The chain couples TRBV6-1 to TRBJ1-2; D not resolved. CDR3 size: 15 residues. Germline lookup yields CDR1 MNHNS and CDR2 SASEGT. Trimming cost V 7 bases and J 1 base, with 16 bases left between them. The CDR3 DNA follows: TGTGCCAGCACTGAGGTCGGGGTCTATAACTATGGCTACACCTTC. Encoded protein: CASTEVGVYNYGYTF.

This clonotype was counted once. V is TRBV7-9 and J is TRBJ1-2; TRBD1 is a possible D gene (6 bases). The V end was cut by 4 bases, the J end by 4 bases, with 7 bases between. The CDR3 is 12 residues long. Germline values: CDR1 SEHNR, CDR2 FQNEAQ (reference sequence). The CDR3 DNA sequence: TGTGCCAGCAGCTCGGACAGCTATGGCTACACCTTC. Protein sequence: CASSSDSYGYTF. Using reference TRBV7-9 and TRBJ1-2 for the parts outside the CDR3, the full variable domain is DTGVSQNPRHKITKRGQNVTFRCDPISEHNRLYWYRQTLGQGPEFLTYFQNEAQLEKSRLLSDRFSAERPKGSFSTLEIQRTEQGDSAMYLCASSSDSYGYTFGSGTRLTVV.

The table lists this clonotype with a few counts. J is TRBJ1-5 and V is TRBV20-1; the D gene is possibly TRBD1 (5 bases). This CDR3 has 13 amino acids. Germline loops: CDR1 DFQATT, CDR2 SNEGSKA (reference sequence). Between the trimmed V and J ends, which lost 6 bases and 3 bases, there was a span of 12 bases. CDR3 in DNA: TGCAGTGCCACAGGACTTACCAATCAGCCCCAGCATTTT. Translating gives CSATGLTNQPQHF.

This clonotype appeared once. CDR3 in amino acids: CASSDSKGAGELFF. In DNA form, the CDR3 reads TGTGCCAGCAGTGACTCGAAGGGTGCCGGGGAGCTGTTTTTT. The chain links TRBV6-4 to TRBJ2-2; no clear D. Trimming removed 0 bases from V and 6 bases from J, with 8 bases in between. The CDR3 has 14 residues. Germline CDR1 is MRHNA and CDR2 is SNTAGT.

The chain joins TRBV19 to TRBJ2-7; 11 bases fit TRBD1. Germline CDR1 LNHDA, CDR2 SQIVND (reference sequence). The CDR3 is made up of 15 amino acids. J gave up 3 bases and V 3 bases, and 4 bases lay outside the gene matches. The CDR3 nucleotides read TGTGCCAGTAGTATCGGGACAGGGGGTGTCTACGAGCAGTACTTC. Amino acids: CASSIGTGGVYEQYF.

V usage is TRBV2 and J usage is TRBJ2-3; 10 bases are shared with TRBD1. Germline CDR1 is SNHLY and CDR2 is FYNNEI. This CDR3 has 15 amino acids. With V trimmed by 2 bases and J by 4 bases, 3 bases remained unmatched. The CDR3 loop is CASSERDRGSDTQYF. In DNA, the CDR3 is TGTGCCAGCAGTGAAAGGGACAGGGGTTCAGATACGCAGTATTTT.

The J gene is TRBJ1-4, the V gene TRBV20-1; perhaps TRBD1 as D (6 bases). CDR3 size: 14 residues. V shed 0 bases and J shed 8 bases, with 13 bases lying between them. From germline, CDR1 is DFQATT and CDR2 SNEGSKA (reference sequence). The CDR3 DNA reads as TGCAGTGCTAGAGATAACAGGGCGGCGGAAAAACTGTTTTTT. Translation: CSARDNRAAEKLFF.

The V and J genes are TRBV6-1 and TRBJ1-6, with 9 bases aligning to TRBD1. The germline V gene encodes CDR1 MNHNS and CDR2 SASEGT. Trimming took 6 bases from V and 9 from J; bases not matched to a gene: 9. The CDR3 totals 15 residues. CDR3 sequence (DNA): TGTGCCAGCAGCGTGGGACAGGGAGAGGGTTCACCCCTCCACTTT. As protein: CASSVGQGEGSPLHF.

The chain combines TRBV7-2 with TRBJ2-6; TRBD1 matches at 7 bases. CDR3 length: 15 amino acids. After removal of 3 bases from V and 3 bases from J, the junction contained 2 bases not matched to a gene. Germline CDR1 and CDR2: SGHTA and FQGNSA. CDR3 residues: CASSFTGVGANVLTF. The CDR3, as DNA: TGTGCCAGCAGCTTCACAGGGGTTGGGGCCAACGTCCTGACTTTC. Variable domain in full (rest from reference TRBV7-2 and TRBJ2-6): GAGVSQSPSNKVTEKGKDVELRCDPISGHTALYWYRQSLGQGLEFLIYFQGNSAPDKSGLPSDRFSAERTGGSVSTLTIQRTQQEDSAVYLCASSFTGVGANVLTFGAGSRLTVL.

This clonotype was observed a handful of times. The chain recombines TRBV6-1 with TRBJ1-2; 7 positions agree with TRBD1. The CDR3 has 14 amino acids. V dropped 5 bases and J dropped 4; count of bases not matched to a gene: 7. From germline, CDR1 is MNHNS and CDR2 SASEGT. The CDR3 protein is CASSRPGQTYGYTF. The CDR3 bases are TGTGCCAGCAGTAGACCGGGACAGACCTATGGCTACACCTTC.

V usage is TRBV6-5 and J usage is TRBJ2-1, with 12 bases matching TRBD2. CDR1 MNHEY and CDR2 SVGAGI come from the germline V gene. The CDR3 has 15 amino acids. J was trimmed by 15 bases and V by 0 bases; bases with no gene match: 9. In DNA, the CDR3 is TGTGCCAGCAGTTACTCCCGGACTAGCGGGGCCACTATGTTCTTC. This encodes CASSYSRTSGATMFF.

V is TRBV5-4 and J is TRBJ2-2; D is tentatively TRBD1 or TRBD2 (5 bases each). The CDR3 consists of 16 residues. CDR1 is SGHNT, CDR2 YYREEE, per germline (reference sequence). Trimming stripped 0 bases from V and 0 bases from J, with 9 bases between. CDR3 sequence: CASSLGGPTNTGELFF. CDR3 coding DNA: TGTGCCAGCAGCTTGGGGGGACCCACGAACACCGGGGAGCTGTTTTTT.

This clonotype occurred a few times. The chain carries TRBV6-5 and TRBJ2-2, with no clear D. V was cut by 0 bases and J by 3 bases, with 5 bases left in between. This CDR3 spans 14 amino acids. Germline V gene lookup returns CDR1 MNHEY and CDR2 SVGAGI. CDR3 sequence (DNA): TGTGCCAGCAGTTACTCGACTGACACCGGGGAGCTGTTTTTT. Amino acids: CASSYSTDTGELFF.

This rearrangement joins TRBV28 to TRBJ1-1; 8 bases are shared with TRBD1. This CDR3 region has 14 residues. Germline lookup yields CDR1 MDHEN and CDR2 SYDVKM. J gave up 0 bases and V 3 bases, and 0 bases lay outside the gene matches. This chain's CDR3 is CASSLTGVNTEAFF. As DNA, the CDR3 is TGTGCCAGCAGTTTGACAGGGGTGAACACTGAAGCTTTCTTT.

There are a few counts of this clonotype. J is TRBJ1-2 and V is TRBV20-1, with unresolved D. Germline assignment: CDR1 DFQATT and CDR2 SNEGSKA (reference sequence). V was cut by 4 bases and J by 0 bases, with 15 bases left in between. The CDR3 is 15 amino acids. For the CDR3, the DNA is TGCAGTGCTATGGACGGCCTCAGCGCTAACTATGGCTACACCTTC. Protein product: CSAMDGLSANYGYTF.

In this sample, this clonotype turned up a few times. The J gene is TRBJ1-5, the V gene TRBV19; D ambiguous. Trimming took off 3 bases at V and 1 base at J, with 7 bases between the two ends. The CDR3 contains 14 residues. The germline V gene has CDR1 LNHDA and CDR2 SQIVND (reference sequence). The CDR3 DNA is TGTGCCAGTAGTATGGGGTTAAGCAATCAGCCCCAGCATTTT. Its translation: CASSMGLSNQPQHF.

V is TRBV19 and J is TRBJ2-7; D gene uncertain. Germline values: CDR1 LNHDA, CDR2 SQIVND (reference sequence). V lost 4 bases, J lost 3 bases, and 7 bases lay in between. The CDR3 runs 12 residues. This CDR3 reads CASSTANYEQYF. The CDR3 DNA reads TGTGCCAGTAGTACGGCGAACTACGAGCAGTACTTC.

The chain is built from TRBV21-1 and TRBJ1-6; TRBD1, the table's D call, was not compared with the DNA. TRBV21-1 is recorded as a pseudogene. This CDR3 is built from 13 residues. This CDR3 is CASTWRGNSPLHF. Here the CDR3 DNA reads TGTGCCAGCACCTGGAGGGGGAACTCACCCCTCCACTTT.